This T cell receptor beta chain was documented in a study of blood T cell repertoires in COVID-19. Profiled with immunoSEQ multiplex PCR; TCRdb holds only in-frame clones, not every one. The table has 200,000 to 300,000 clones, 86% seen once. Germline V gives CDR1 MNHEY, CDR2 SVGAGI. The CDR3 runs 14 residues. Between the trimmed V and J ends, which lost 3 bases and 5 bases, there was a span of 13 bases. The chain couples TRBV6-5 to TRBJ1-2; D is unresolved. The sequenced material came from peripheral blood. The origin of this receptor is a man in his 60s with acute or convalescent COVID-19. In DNA, the CDR3 is TGTGCCAGCAGTTATGAGGGTGAACCTTATGGCTACACCTTC. As protein: CASSYEGEPYGYTF.